This is a list of T cell receptor beta chains from one sample in a study of cytomegalovirus exposure and HLA in healthy donors. Some clones are missing from TCRdb's copy, which holds only in-frame ones; the method was immunoSEQ multiplex PCR. The data hold some 130,000 clones, with roughly 69% observed a single time. The sample comprised PBMCs. The source of these receptors is a human donor in good health. The CDR3 runs from the conserved cysteine through the conserved F or W. D genes are given only for firm matches. Some rows have no size entry. The others give once, few or many, or a class for an expanded clone.

d_gene: TRBD1
j_gene: TRBJ2-3
v_gene: TRBV28
abundance: -
CDR3nt: TGTGCCAGCAGTCCCAGACAGGGGAGGGATACGCAGTATTTT
CDR3aa: CASSPRQGRDTQYF

d_gene: -
j_gene: TRBJ1-4
v_gene: TRBV7-8
abundance: -
CDR3nt: TGTGCCAGCAGTCAACCGGGGGAAAAACTGTTTTTT
CDR3aa: CASSQPGEKLFF

d_gene: -
j_gene: TRBJ2-1
v_gene: TRBV29-1
abundance: -
CDR3nt: TGCAGCGTTGAATTTCCTAGCGCGAGCTCCTACAATGAGCAGTTCTTC
CDR3aa: CSVEFPSASSYNEQFF

d_gene: -
j_gene: TRBJ2-1
v_gene: TRBV29-1
abundance: -
CDR3nt: TGCAGCATACAGGGTGGCAATGAGCAGTTCTTC
CDR3aa: CSIQGGNEQFF

d_gene: TRBD1
j_gene: TRBJ2-7
v_gene: TRBV28
abundance: -
CDR3nt: TGTGCCAGCAGCCCGGACAGGGCTAGCTCCTACGAGCAGTACTTC
CDR3aa: CASSPDRASSYEQYF

d_gene: -
j_gene: TRBJ1-3
v_gene: TRBV30
abundance: few
CDR3nt: TGTGCCTGGACCTCAGGGGTAAACACCATATATTTT
CDR3aa: CAWTSGVNTIYF

d_gene: TRBD1
j_gene: TRBJ1-4
v_gene: TRBV5-4
abundance: -
CDR3nt: TGTGCCAGCAGCTTATCGGGACAGTTTAATGAAAAACTGTTTTTT
CDR3aa: CASSLSGQFNEKLFF

d_gene: TRBD1
j_gene: TRBJ2-3
v_gene: TRBV19
abundance: -
CDR3nt: TGTGCCAGTAGTACCGGACAGGGATGGGACACAGATACGCAGTATTTT
CDR3aa: CASSTGQGWDTDTQYF

d_gene: TRBD1
j_gene: TRBJ1-2
v_gene: TRBV6-6
abundance: few
CDR3nt: TGTGCCAGCAGTCCCCGGGCAGGGGGCTATGGCTACACCTTC
CDR3aa: CASSPRAGGYGYTF

d_gene: TRBD1
j_gene: TRBJ1-4
v_gene: TRBV30
abundance: -
CDR3nt: TGTGCCTGGAGCTTACAGGGGGTTAATGAAAAACTGTTTTTT
CDR3aa: CAWSLQGVNEKLFF

d_gene: TRBD2
j_gene: TRBJ2-2
v_gene: TRBV5-4
abundance: -
CDR3nt: TGTGCCAGCAGCTTGGGCCTAGCGGGAAGCACCGGGGAGCTGTTTTTT
CDR3aa: CASSLGLAGSTGELFF

d_gene: -
j_gene: TRBJ2-7
v_gene: TRBV15
abundance: -
CDR3nt: TGTGCCACCAGCAGAGCTCGTCAGGCTTCCTACGAGCAGTACTTC
CDR3aa: CATSRARQASYEQYF

d_gene: TRBD1
j_gene: TRBJ2-7
v_gene: TRBV7-9
abundance: many
CDR3nt: TGTGCCAGCAGCTCGCCGGGACAGTTCTACGAGCAGTACTTC
CDR3aa: CASSSPGQFYEQYF

d_gene: TRBD1
j_gene: TRBJ1-6
v_gene: TRBV27
abundance: -
CDR3nt: TGTGCCAGCAGTCGCGGGACAGATTATTCACCCCTCCACTTT
CDR3aa: CASSRGTDYSPLHF

d_gene: TRBD2
j_gene: TRBJ2-3
v_gene: TRBV4-2
abundance: once
CDR3nt: TGTGCCAGCACTCGACAACTAGCGGTTAGCACAGATACGCAGTATTTT
CDR3aa: CASTRQLAVSTDTQYF

d_gene: -
j_gene: TRBJ2-7
v_gene: TRBV5-1
abundance: -
CDR3nt: TGCGCCAGCAGCTTACCAGGGGAGCAGTACTTC
CDR3aa: CASSLPGEQYF

d_gene: TRBD1
j_gene: TRBJ2-5
v_gene: TRBV5-1
abundance: few
CDR3nt: TGCGCCAGCAGCCGGGCAGGGGGCCAAGAGACCCAGTACTTC
CDR3aa: CASSRAGGQETQYF

d_gene: TRBD1
j_gene: TRBJ1-2
v_gene: TRBV7-3
abundance: -
CDR3nt: TGTGCCAGCAGCCTCCGGGACAGGAGCCAAGAGAACTATGGCTACACCTTC
CDR3aa: CASSLRDRSQENYGYTF

d_gene: TRBD1
j_gene: TRBJ1-1
v_gene: TRBV6-1
abundance: -
CDR3nt: TGTGCCAGCAGTGAGAGGGACAGGGTAAGGAGCGCTTTCTTT
CDR3aa: CASSERDRVRSAFF

d_gene: TRBD1
j_gene: TRBJ2-5
v_gene: TRBV5-6
abundance: -
CDR3nt: TGTGCCAGCAGCTTGATCAGGGGGGAGACCCAGTACTTC
CDR3aa: CASSLIRGETQYF

d_gene: TRBD1
j_gene: TRBJ2-3
v_gene: TRBV28
abundance: -
CDR3nt: TGTGCCAGCAGTCCCCGGGACAGAGCCACAGATACGCAGTATTTT
CDR3aa: CASSPRDRATDTQYF

d_gene: TRBD2
j_gene: TRBJ2-1
v_gene: TRBV5-4
abundance: -
CDR3nt: TGTGCCAGCAGCGGGGGGAGGGGACTAGCGGGGCCCTTCTCCTACAATGAGCAGTTCTTC
CDR3aa: CASSGGRGLAGPFSYNEQFF

d_gene: -
j_gene: TRBJ1-4
v_gene: TRBV7-8
abundance: once
CDR3nt: TGTGCCAGCAGCCCAGAAGGGGATGATGAAAAACTGTTTTTT
CDR3aa: CASSPEGDDEKLFF

d_gene: TRBD1
j_gene: TRBJ1-1
v_gene: TRBV4-3
abundance: -
CDR3nt: TGCGCCAGCAGCCAAGATAGTATGGGACAGTTGAACACTGAAGCTTTCTTT
CDR3aa: CASSQDSMGQLNTEAFF

d_gene: -
j_gene: TRBJ1-3
v_gene: TRBV5-3
abundance: -
CDR3nt: TGTGCCAGAAAGAACAGGGTAGGTTCTGGAAACACCATATATTTT
CDR3aa: CARKNRVGSGNTIYF

d_gene: -
j_gene: TRBJ2-5
v_gene: TRBV7-2
abundance: -
CDR3nt: TGTGCCAGCAGCGGGGCAGGGGCCCAACAAGAGACCCAGTACTTC
CDR3aa: CASSGAGAQQETQYF